This is a list of T cell receptor beta chains from one sample in a study of T cell repertoires in cytomegalovirus infection. Each CDR3 protein is one row after TCRdb ran MiXCR on the reads. The profile shows some 400,000 distinct CDR3 sequences, approximately 31% of them singletons. Sequencing was carried out using PBMCs. These receptors originate from a human donor in good health (CMV status not recorded). Some clones in this sample may be carry-over from other donors' samples. Each CDR3 is given with its conserved first and last residue. Fields, in order: clone size, D gene, J gene, V gene, CDR3 DNA, CDR3 protein. D genes are given only for firm matches. Clone size is shown for a subset of rows, as once, few, many or a class of expanded clone.

few - TRBJ1-2 TRBV6-5 TGTGCCAGCAGTTACTCAGGCAGACCTAACTATGGCTACACCTTC CASSYSGRPNYGYTF
- - TRBJ2-3 TRBV9 TGTGCCAGCAGCGGCCGGGTAGATACGCAGTATTTT CASSGRVDTQYF
- TRBD1 TRBJ2-7 TRBV5-6 TGTGCCAGCAGCCCAATCCGGGACAGGGTCTCCTACGAGCAGTACTTC CASSPIRDRVSYEQYF
- - TRBJ1-4 TRBV19 TGTGCCAGTAGTAAATCCGACAGCAGGATGTTTTTT CASSKSDSRMFF
- TRBD1 TRBJ2-3 TRBV6-1 TGTGCCAGCAGTGGGGACAGGGGCACAGATACGCAGTATTTT CASSGDRGTDTQYF
- - TRBJ1-4 TRBV7-9 TGTGCCAGCAGCCTAGACAGACCTCATGAGGGAATGTTTTTT CASSLDRPHEGMFF
- TRBD1 TRBJ1-2 TRBV28 TGTGCCAGCAGGAGGGACAGGGCTCATTGCTACACCTTC CASRRDRAHCYTF
- - TRBJ2-7 TRBV24-1 TGTGCCACCAGAGATTTCCCAGATTCCTACGAGCAGTACTTC CATRDFPDSYEQYF
- - TRBJ1-1 TRBV6-6 TGTGCCAGCAGTTCCTCCCAGGGATTCACTGAAGCTTTCTTT CASSSSQGFTEAFF
- - TRBJ1-1 TRBV10-3 TGTGCCATCAGTGAGTTCGTAGAGGGGGGTGCTGAAGCTTTCTTT CAISEFVEGGAEAFF
few TRBD1 TRBJ2-7 TRBV6-1 TGTGCCAGCAGTACCCGGACAGGGGGAAATTACGAGCAGTACTTC CASSTRTGGNYEQYF
few TRBD1 TRBJ2-7 TRBV28 TGTGCCAGCAGTTGGGGACAGCACACGCCCTACGAGCAGTACTTC CASSWGQHTPYEQYF
few - TRBJ1-2 TRBV12-3/TRBV12-4 TGTGCCAGCAGTTCACGGACGGTTACCTATGGCTACACCTTC CASSSRTVTYGYTF
few TRBD1 TRBJ1-1 TRBV7-9 TGTGCCAGCAGCGAAGGACAGGGGTCGAACACTGAAGCTTTCTTT CASSEGQGSNTEAFF
- - TRBJ1-6 TRBV6-2/TRBV6-3 TGTGCCAGCAGTTATTGGCCCCCGCGGGACTGGAAGAGCTCCTATAATTCACCCCTCCACTTT CASSYWPPRDWKSSYNSPLHF
few - TRBJ2-1 TRBV10-2 TGCGCCAGCAGTGAGGGACATGAGCAGTTCTTC CASSEGHEQFF
- - TRBJ2-1 TRBV7-9 TGTGCCAGCAGCATTAGCCTCAATGAGCAGTTCTTC CASSISLNEQFF
- TRBD1 TRBJ2-3 TRBV15 TGTGCCACCAGCAGAGGCATGGGACAGCCCTTAGATACGCAGTATTTT CATSRGMGQPLDTQYF
- - TRBJ1-6 TRBV28 TGTGCCAGTGATCGGGACGGGGTGAATTCACCCCTCCACTTT CASDRDGVNSPLHF
- - TRBJ2-3 TRBV5-5 TGTGCCAGCAGCTCCCCCCCGGGCGCTACGTCTAGCACAGATACGCAGTATTTT CASSSPPGATSSTDTQYF
- - TRBJ1-1 TRBV25-1 TGTGCCAGCAGGGGGGGGTTACAAGCTTTCTTT CASRGGLQAFF
few - TRBJ2-2 TRBV27 TGTGCCAGCAGTGGGAGGAGGGCAGGGGTGAACACCGGGGAGCTGTTTTTT CASSGRRAGVNTGELFF
- - TRBJ2-1 TRBV7-8 TGTGCCAGCAGCTTAGCGTCAGAGGGGCGACAGTTCTTC CASSLASEGRQFF
- - TRBJ1-5 TRBV20-1 TGCAGTGCTAGAGATGGGAAACAGGGCTGGCGCAATCAGCCCCAGCATTTT CSARDGKQGWRNQPQHF
- TRBD1 TRBJ1-1 TRBV4-1 TGCGCCAGCAGCCTTCGACAGGGAACTGAAGCTTTCTTT CASSLRQGTEAFF
- - TRBJ1-5 TRBV19 TGTGCCAGTAGTATTTCGGTCAATAGCAATCAGCCCCAGCATTTT CASSISVNSNQPQHF
- - TRBJ2-3 TRBV6-5 TGTGCCAGCAGTTACGGGCAGGTCACAGATACGCAGTATTTT CASSYGQVTDTQYF
- - TRBJ2-7 TRBV7-9 TGTGCCAGCAGCCCAGCCACAGGTAGGAACGAGCAGTACTTC CASSPATGRNEQYF
- TRBD1 TRBJ2-7 TRBV6-2/TRBV6-3 TGTGCCAGCAGTTACTCGGGACAGCCCTACGAGCAGTACTTC CASSYSGQPYEQYF
- TRBD1 TRBJ1-1 TRBV11-2 TGTGCCAGCAGCTTAATACAGGGGGCTGAAGCTTTCTTT CASSLIQGAEAFF
- - TRBJ2-1 TRBV6-6 TGTGCCAGCAGCACCCGGAGGGCAGAGGAGCAGTTCTTC CASSTRRAEEQFF
- - TRBJ1-4 TRBV29-1 TGCAGCGTCCTGCTGACGGAGCTTAATGAAAAACTGTTTTTT CSVLLTELNEKLFF
once TRBD1 TRBJ2-1 TRBV6-5 TGTGCCAGCAGTTACACCGACAGGGGGCTGGACAATGAGCAGTTCTTC CASSYTDRGLDNEQFF
- TRBD1 TRBJ1-4 TRBV7-8 TGTGCCACCAGTAATGGTGGGACAGGATATGAAAAACTGTTTTTT CATSNGGTGYEKLFF
few TRBD2 TRBJ2-3 TRBV11-1 TGTGCCAGCAGCCCTAGGATGGGACTAGCGAGGACAGATACGCAGTATTTT CASSPRMGLARTDTQYF
- TRBD1 TRBJ2-5 TRBV9 TGTGCCAGCAGCGGGACCGGGACAGAAGAGACCCAGTACTTC CASSGTGTEETQYF
many - TRBJ1-1 TRBV7-8 TGTGCCAGCAGCTTAGTTCGGGGAAAGAACACTGAAGCTTTCTTT CASSLVRGKNTEAFF
few TRBD1 TRBJ1-2 TRBV4-2 TGTGCCAGCAGCCAGCCTGGACAGGGGTCCTATGGCTACACCTTC CASSQPGQGSYGYTF
few - TRBJ2-2 TRBV19 TGTGCCAGTACCCCGGGCAGCAACACCGGGGAGCTGTTTTTT CASTPGSNTGELFF
- TRBD1 TRBJ2-2 TRBV12-3/TRBV12-4 TGTGCCAGCACCCCCGGGACAGTCCTCACCGGGGAGCTGTTTTTT CASTPGTVLTGELFF
few TRBD1 TRBJ2-7 TRBV5-6 TGTGCCAGCAGCTCAAACAACAGGGGGCACTACGAGCAGTACTTC CASSSNNRGHYEQYF
few TRBD1 TRBJ1-6 TRBV6-1 TGTGCCAGCAGGGGACAGGGCGCGAATTCACCCCTCCACTTT CASRGQGANSPLHF
- TRBD1 TRBJ1-2 TRBV9 TGTGCCAGCAGCGGACAGTCCAAGGGGGCCTATGGCTACACCTTC CASSGQSKGAYGYTF
- - TRBJ2-7 TRBV28 TGTGCCAGCAGCTCCCATGTTAACTACGAGCAGTACTTC CASSSHVNYEQYF
- - TRBJ1-6 TRBV28 TGTGCCAGCAGTACACACAGGGCACAGACCAGCTCCTATAATTCACCCCTCCACTTT CASSTHRAQTSSYNSPLHF
few TRBD1 TRBJ1-6 TRBV6-1 TGTGCCAGCAGACGACAGGGGGCTGCTTCACCCCTCCACTTT CASRRQGAASPLHF
few - TRBJ1-6 TRBV20-1 TGCAGTGCTTCATCGAGCTCCTATAATTCACCCCTCCACTTT CSASSSSYNSPLHF
- - TRBJ1-1 TRBV18 TGTGCCAGCTCACCACCTATATCGGGACACACTGAAGCTTTCTTT CASSPPISGHTEAFF
few - TRBJ2-2 TRBV19 TGTGCCAGTAGGAACCGGGACAAGTCCGGCGGGGAGCTGTTTTTT CASRNRDKSGGELFF
many - TRBJ2-2 TRBV7-2 TGTGCCAGCAGCTTAAGAGGGTTTAACACCGGGGAGCTGTTTTTT CASSLRGFNTGELFF
- - TRBJ2-7 TRBV6-5 TGTGCCAGCAGACCCCACAGTGTCCACGAGCAGTACTTC CASRPHSVHEQYF
few - TRBJ2-7 TRBV12-3/TRBV12-4 TGTGCCAGCAGTCGAATGGGCGGGACTTCCTCCTACGAGCAGTACTTC CASSRMGGTSSYEQYF
- TRBD1 TRBJ1-3 TRBV5-1 TGCGCCAGCAGCGCCGGGACAGGGGGCTTGTCGGGAAACACCATATATTTT CASSAGTGGLSGNTIYF